A single sample is the source of the 15 T cell receptor beta chains below, sequenced in a study of chemoradiotherapy in HPV16-positive cancers (dated by TCRdb to the early 2020s). Library preparation was by the immunoSEQ multiplex PCR assay. TCRdb retrieved this table from immuneACCESS and kept in-frame rearrangements only. Not all clones are present; in checked studies, unresolved V genes account for under half, and no reason is known for the remainder. The sample table contains some 70,000 clones; only one count was recorded for almost 90% of them. The ten top clones hold 4% to 4.5% of the sample. The material was blood, obtained from a patient who underwent chemoradiotherapy. Receptors originate from a human donor with HPV-associated anogenital cancer.

About this clone itself: One junction end disagrees with the germline gene, perhaps due to a read error. The chain carries TRBV2 and TRBJ1-1, with a weak D call TRBD1 (5 bases). CDR1 is SNHLY and CDR2 is FYNNEI in the germline V gene. The CDR3 sequence is 13 residues long. CDR3 residues: CTTSGQPNTEAFF. Here the CDR3 DNA reads TGCACCACTTCTGGACAACCGAACACTGAAGCTTTCTTT.

This chain links TRBV4-1 with TRBJ2-2; 7 bases line up with TRBD2. Unmatched junction bases numbered 9, after V lost 4 bases and J lost 4 bases. The CDR3 extends over 16 amino acids. Germline values: CDR1 MGHRA, CDR2 YSYEKL. The CDR3 region is CASSPWPAGSTGELFF. Here the CDR3 DNA reads TGCGCCAGCAGCCCCTGGCCAGCGGGGAGCACCGGGGAGCTGTTTTTT.

The chain recombines TRBV6-5 with TRBJ1-5; D is uncertain. The CDR3 is made up of 13 amino acids. Germline loops: CDR1 MNHEY, CDR2 SVGAGI. CDR3 nucleotides: TGTGCAACCCGAAGGGCTCCTAATCAGCCCCAGCATTTT. Its protein product is CATRRAPNQPQHF.

The rearrangement joins TRBV19 to TRBJ2-3; 9 bases map to TRBD2. The ends lost 3 bases at V and 2 bases at J; junction bases unmatched: 0. This CDR3 is 14 amino acids long. Germline CDR1 and CDR2: LNHDA and SQIVND (reference sequence). The CDR3 sequence: CASSMGLATDTQYF. For the CDR3, the DNA is TGTGCCAGTAGTATGGGACTAGCCACAGATACGCAGTATTTT.

The chain carries TRBV19 and TRBJ1-1, with a tentative D call TRBD1 (5 bases). V lost 3 bases, J lost 7 bases, and 12 bases lay in between. The CDR3 contains 13 residues. Germline CDR1 and CDR2: LNHDA and SQIVND (reference sequence). The CDR3: CASSMGPGSEAFF. In DNA, the CDR3 is TGTGCCAGTAGTATGGGGCCGGGGAGTGAAGCTTTCTTT.

The chain uses TRBV19 and TRBJ2-7; D is possibly TRBD1 or TRBD2 (5 bases each). Germline CDR1 is LNHDA and CDR2 is SQIVND (reference sequence). The CDR3 covers 13 residues. V gave up 8 bases and J gave up 1 base, with 12 bases separating them. The CDR3 here is CASSFEGSYEQYF. DNA for the CDR3: TGTGCCAGTTCCTTCGAGGGGTCCTACGAGCAGTACTTC.

This rearrangement joins TRBV2 to TRBJ1-1, with a possible D match to TRBD1 (6 bases). CDR3 size: 14 residues. With 3 bases removed from V and 2 bases from J, the gap between germline ends came to 10 bases. Germline V CDR1 and CDR2: SNHLY, FYNNEI. CDR3 nucleotide sequence: TGTGCCAGCAGTGATGAGGGGGGCAACACTGAAGCTTTCTTT. Translating gives CASSDEGGNTEAFF. Full variable domain (missing parts from reference TRBV2 and TRBJ1-1): EPEVTQTPSHQVTQMGQEVILRCVPISNHLYFYWYRQILGQKVEFLVSFYNNEISEKSEIFDDQFSVERPDGSNFTLKIRSTKLEDSAMYFCASSDEGGNTEAFFGQGTRLTVV.

The chain joins TRBV5-4 to TRBJ1-6; TRBD1 agrees at 7 bases. Germline CDR1 reads SGHNT; CDR2 reads YYREEE (reference sequence). There are 14 residues in the CDR3. V dropped 4 bases and J dropped 6; count of bases not matched to a gene: 4. The CDR3 bases are TGTGCCAGCAGCCGACAGGGCTTTAATTCACCCCTCCACTTT. This codes for CASSRQGFNSPLHF. The variable domain in full, completed from reference TRBV5-4 and TRBJ1-6, reads ETGVTQSPTHLIKTRGQQVTLRCSSQSGHNTVSWYQQALGQGPQFIFQYYREEENGRGNFPPRFSGLQFPNYSSELNVNALELDDSALYLCASSRQGFNSPLHFGNGTRLTVT.

The gene calls are TRBV9 and TRBJ2-2; D gene ambiguous. The germline gives CDR1 SGDLS, CDR2 YYNGEE. Trimming pared 4 bases from V and 2 bases from J, leaving 6 bases between. The CDR3 spans 13 residues. In DNA form, the CDR3 reads TGTGCCAGCAGCTCTCCCAACACCGGGGAGCTGTTTTTT. The encoded protein is CASSSPNTGELFF. The whole variable domain, remainder taken from reference TRBV9 and TRBJ2-2, is DSGVTQTPKHLITATGQRVTLRCSPRSGDLSVYWYQQSLDQGLQFLIQYYNGEERAKGNILERFSAQQFPDLHSELNLSSLELGDSALYFCASSSPNTGELFFGEGSRLTVL.

The chain links TRBV4-2 to TRBJ2-5; 8 bases match TRBD2. The CDR3 extends over 13 amino acids. Trimming removed 5 bases from V and 5 bases from J; junction bases left unmatched: 4. Germline lookup yields CDR1 LGHNA and CDR2 YNFKEQ. The CDR3 loop is CASSSRGGETQYF. CDR3 bases: TGTGCCAGCAGCTCTCGGGGGGGCGAGACCCAGTACTTC.

V and J are TRBV18 and TRBJ1-6; no reliable D call. Trimming took 4 bases from V and 4 from J, leaving 5 bases between them. CDR3 length: 13 amino acids. CDR1 KGHSH and CDR2 LQKENI come from the germline V gene. The CDR3 DNA reads as TGTGCCAGCTCACGCAATTATAATTCACCCCTCCACTTT. It specifies CASSRNYNSPLHF.

The chain links TRBV7-2 to TRBJ1-2; the D gene is possibly TRBD1 (5 bases). V was cut by 6 bases and J by 4 bases, with 18 bases left in between. The CDR3 extends over 15 amino acids. Germline lookup yields CDR1 SGHTA and CDR2 FQGNSA. In DNA form, the CDR3 reads TGTGCCAGCAGTTTTAATGGAGCCAGGGTCTATGGCTACACCTTC. It codes for CASSFNGARVYGYTF.

The genes are TRBV2 and TRBJ1-5; D is possibly TRBD1 (6 bases). Germline V gives CDR1 SNHLY, CDR2 FYNNEI. This CDR3 comprises 14 residues. V lost 4 bases and J 6 bases, leaving 13 bases between the germline ends. The CDR3 DNA reads TGTGCCAGCAGTGGCGTGGGGGGCGTTCAGCCCCAGCATTTT. It translates to CASSGVGGVQPQHF.

There are a few counts of this clone. The genes are TRBV7-8 and TRBJ1-2, with D hard to call. Trimming took off 5 bases at V and 13 bases at J, with 5 bases between the two ends. Germline assignment: CDR1 SGHVS and CDR2 FQNEAQ. CDR3 length: 8 amino acids. For the CDR3, the DNA is TGTGCCAGCAGCCCGGGCACCTTC. This encodes CASSPGTF.

The chain has TRBV5-6 and TRBJ1-3, with D possibly TRBD1 on 5 matching bases. This CDR3 is built from 16 residues. The V gene's germline CDR1 is SGHDT and CDR2 YYEEEE. Trimming pared 2 bases from V and 0 bases from J, leaving 12 bases between. CDR3 sequence: CASSFDRQTSGNTIYF. In nucleotides, the CDR3 is TGTGCCAGCAGCTTTGACAGACAAACCTCTGGAAACACCATATATTTT.